The 5 T cell receptor beta chains reported below all come from one sample, sequenced in a study of Ad26.COV2.S vaccination and SARS-CoV-2 variants. Repertoires were generated with immunoSEQ multiplex PCR, while TCRdb's copy carries only in-frame clones and drops some. Here the sample spans about 97,000 clones, 80% being singletons. This material consisted of peripheral blood, taken after recovery from COVID-19. Receptors were obtained from a human donor who had recovered from COVID-19.

The rearrangement uses TRBV6-2 or TRBV6-3 and TRBJ2-1; D is undetermined. CDR3 length: 12 residues. V lost 3 bases to trimming and J lost 10 bases, with 10 bases between them. Germline CDR1 MNHEY, CDR2 SVGEGT. The CDR3 DNA reads as TGTGCCAGCAGTTATATAGGATCCGAGCAGTTCTTC. This gives the protein CASSYIGSEQFF.

The V call is TRBV19, the J call TRBJ1-4, with 10 bases identical to TRBD1. The germline V gene encodes CDR1 LNHDA and CDR2 SQIVND (reference sequence). Trimming cost V 6 bases and J 2 bases; bases outside gene matches: 6. The CDR3 loop spans 16 amino acids. The CDR3 is CASRPGTGATNEKLFF. The CDR3 DNA is TGTGCCAGTAGACCCGGGACAGGGGCTACTAATGAAAAACTGTTTTTT.

The V gene is TRBV28, the J gene TRBJ1-1; unclear D gene. Germline CDR1 is MDHEN and CDR2 is SYDVKM. Trimming cost V 10 bases and J 1 base, with 10 bases left between them. The CDR3 is 12 amino acids. In DNA, the CDR3 is TGTGCCATCACAAAAGGGAACACTGAAGCTTTCTTT. Its protein product is CAITKGNTEAFF.

The chain employs TRBV30 and TRBJ2-2, with 7 positions matching TRBD1. The V and J ends lost 2 bases and 2 bases, in that order; junction bases with no gene match: 5. The V gene's germline CDR1 is GTSNPN and CDR2 SVGIG (reference sequence). The CDR3 is 15 amino acids. CDR3 region: CAWSTHRGNTGELFF. The CDR3 DNA reads as TGTGCCTGGAGTACACACAGGGGTAACACCGGGGAGCTGTTTTTT.

V is TRBV4-2 and J is TRBJ2-6, with D uncertain. Trimming took off 2 bases at V and 0 bases at J, with 14 bases between the two ends. This CDR3 region has 18 residues. Germline values: CDR1 LGHNA, CDR2 YNFKEQ. CDR3: CASSQLGESISGANVLTF. In DNA, the CDR3 is TGTGCCAGCAGCCAACTAGGTGAATCCATCTCTGGGGCCAACGTCCTGACTTTC.